This T cell receptor beta chain originates from a study of CD8 T cells in Susac syndrome. Random hexamers served to reverse transcribe roughly 0.45 to 1 ug RNA. With immunoSEQ multiplex PCR, TCR beta CDR3 was amplified across 54 Vbeta and 13 Jbeta. TCRdb re-analysed the immunoSEQ multiplex PCR reads in MiXCR, keeping a single row per CDR3 protein. The sample holds 150,000 to 200,000 distinct CDR3 sequences; around 94% are singletons and the top ten take roughly 0.14%. The T cells that were sequenced for TCR beta were CD8+ and CD4+ cells from blood. Negative isolation was applied to CD8+ and CD4+ T cells, and FACS enrichment was applied to TEMRA cells. Trimming took 4 bases from V and 3 from J; bases not matched to a gene: 10. This CDR3 is built from 16 residues. Germline V gives CDR1 MDHEN, CDR2 SYDVKM.

This chain joins TRBV28 and TRBJ1-2; 8 nucleotides line up with TRBD1. The receptor comes from a human donor in good health. Sequenced: CD4+ T cells from PBMCs. CDR3 sequence (DNA): TGTGCCAGCAGTTATCCGCAGGGGGCAAAGGACTATGGCTACACCTTC. Its translation is CASSYPQGAKDYGYTF.